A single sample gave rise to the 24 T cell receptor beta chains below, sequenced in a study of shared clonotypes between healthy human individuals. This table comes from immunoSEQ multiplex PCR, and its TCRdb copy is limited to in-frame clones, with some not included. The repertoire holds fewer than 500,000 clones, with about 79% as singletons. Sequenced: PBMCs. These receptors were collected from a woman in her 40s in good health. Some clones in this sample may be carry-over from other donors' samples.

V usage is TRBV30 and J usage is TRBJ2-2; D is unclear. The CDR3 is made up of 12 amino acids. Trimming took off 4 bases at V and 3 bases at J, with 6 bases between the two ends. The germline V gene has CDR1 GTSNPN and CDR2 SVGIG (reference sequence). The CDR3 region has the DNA TGTGCCTGGACCTATTACACCGGGGAGCTGTTTTTT. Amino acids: CAWTYYTGELFF. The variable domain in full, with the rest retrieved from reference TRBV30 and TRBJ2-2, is SQTIHQWPATLVQPVGSPLSLECTVEGTSNPNLYWYRQAAGRGLQLLFYSVGIGQISSEVPQNLSASRPQDRQFILSSKKLLLSDSGFYLCAWTYYTGELFFGEGSRLTVL.

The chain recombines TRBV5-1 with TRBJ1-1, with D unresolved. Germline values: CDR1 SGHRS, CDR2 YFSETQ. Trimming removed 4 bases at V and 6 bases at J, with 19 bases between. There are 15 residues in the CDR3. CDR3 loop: CASSGRTNLASEAFF. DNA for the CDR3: TGCGCCAGCAGCGGGAGGACCAACTTAGCCTCTGAAGCTTTCTTT.

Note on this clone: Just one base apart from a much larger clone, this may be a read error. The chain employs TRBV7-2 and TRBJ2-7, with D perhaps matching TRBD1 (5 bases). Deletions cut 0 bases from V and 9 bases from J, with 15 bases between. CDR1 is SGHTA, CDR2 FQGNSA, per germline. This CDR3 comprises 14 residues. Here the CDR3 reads CASSLAGPAHGQYF. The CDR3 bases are TGTGCCAGCAGCTTAGCGGGGCCTGCCCACGGGCAGTACTTC.

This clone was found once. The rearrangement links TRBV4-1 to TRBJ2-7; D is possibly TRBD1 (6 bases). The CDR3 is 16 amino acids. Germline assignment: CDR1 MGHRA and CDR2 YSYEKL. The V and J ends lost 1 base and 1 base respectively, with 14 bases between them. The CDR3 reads CASSQGSTDRSYEQYF. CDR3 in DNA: TGCGCCAGCAGCCAAGGATCCACGGACAGATCCTACGAGCAGTACTTC.

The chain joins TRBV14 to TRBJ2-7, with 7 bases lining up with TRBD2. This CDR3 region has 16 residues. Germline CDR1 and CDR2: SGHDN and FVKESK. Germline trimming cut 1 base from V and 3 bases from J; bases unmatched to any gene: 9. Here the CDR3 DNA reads TGTGCCAGCAGCCAAGGAGGGGTGGGCGGGGGCTACGAGCAGTACTTC. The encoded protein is CASSQGGVGGGYEQYF.

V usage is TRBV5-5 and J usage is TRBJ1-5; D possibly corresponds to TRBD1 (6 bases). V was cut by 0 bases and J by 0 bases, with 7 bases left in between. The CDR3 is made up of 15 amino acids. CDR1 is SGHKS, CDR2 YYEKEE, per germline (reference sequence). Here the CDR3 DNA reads TGTGCCAGCAGCTTGGCAGGGGATAGCAATCAGCCCCAGCATTTT. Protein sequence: CASSLAGDSNQPQHF.

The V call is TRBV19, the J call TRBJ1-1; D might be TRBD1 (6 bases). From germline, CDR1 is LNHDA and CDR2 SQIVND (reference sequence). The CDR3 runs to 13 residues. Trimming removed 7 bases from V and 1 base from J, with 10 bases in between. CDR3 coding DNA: TGTGCCAGTATGGGGGCCACGAACACTGAAGCTTTCTTT. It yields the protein CASMGATNTEAFF.

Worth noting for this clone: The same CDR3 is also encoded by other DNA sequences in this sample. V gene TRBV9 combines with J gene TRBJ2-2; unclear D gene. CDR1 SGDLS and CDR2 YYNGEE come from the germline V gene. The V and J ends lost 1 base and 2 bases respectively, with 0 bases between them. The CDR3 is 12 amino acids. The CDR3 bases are TGTGCCAGCAGCGTAAACACCGGGGAGCTGTTTTTT. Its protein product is CASSVNTGELFF. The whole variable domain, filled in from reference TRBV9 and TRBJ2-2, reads DSGVTQTPKHLITATGQRVTLRCSPRSGDLSVYWYQQSLDQGLQFLIQYYNGEERAKGNILERFSAQQFPDLHSELNLSSLELGDSALYFCASSVNTGELFFGEGSRLTVL.

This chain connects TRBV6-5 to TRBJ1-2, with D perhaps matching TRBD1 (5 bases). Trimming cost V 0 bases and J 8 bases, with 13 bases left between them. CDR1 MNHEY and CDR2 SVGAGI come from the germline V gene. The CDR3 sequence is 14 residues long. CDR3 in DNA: TGTGCCAGCAGTTACTCGAGTGGAGGGGACGGCTACACCTTC. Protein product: CASSYSSGGDGYTF.

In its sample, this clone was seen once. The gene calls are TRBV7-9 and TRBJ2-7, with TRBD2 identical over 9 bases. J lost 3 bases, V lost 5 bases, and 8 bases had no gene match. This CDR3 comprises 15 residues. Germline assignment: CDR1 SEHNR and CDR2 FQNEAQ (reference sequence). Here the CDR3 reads CASSPPTSGLYEQYF. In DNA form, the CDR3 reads TGTGCCAGCAGCCCACCGACTAGCGGCCTCTACGAGCAGTACTTC. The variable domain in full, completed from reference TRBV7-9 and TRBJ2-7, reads DTGVSQNPRHKITKRGQNVTFRCDPISEHNRLYWYRQTLGQGPEFLTYFQNEAQLEKSRLLSDRFSAERPKGSFSTLEIQRTEQGDSAMYLCASSPPTSGLYEQYFGPGTRLTVT.

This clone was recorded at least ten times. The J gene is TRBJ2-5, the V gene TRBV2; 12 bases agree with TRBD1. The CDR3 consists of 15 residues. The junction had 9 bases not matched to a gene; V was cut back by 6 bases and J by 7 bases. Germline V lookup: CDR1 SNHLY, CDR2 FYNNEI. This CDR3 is CASSPGQGALGTQYF. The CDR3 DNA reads TGTGCCAGCAGCCCGGGACAGGGGGCGCTTGGGACCCAGTACTTC.

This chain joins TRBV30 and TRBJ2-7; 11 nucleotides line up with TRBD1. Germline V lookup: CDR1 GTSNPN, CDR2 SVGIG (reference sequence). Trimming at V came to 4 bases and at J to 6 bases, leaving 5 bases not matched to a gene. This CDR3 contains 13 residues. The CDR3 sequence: CAWTGQGAIEQYF. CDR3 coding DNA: TGTGCCTGGACCGGACAGGGGGCGATCGAGCAGTACTTC.

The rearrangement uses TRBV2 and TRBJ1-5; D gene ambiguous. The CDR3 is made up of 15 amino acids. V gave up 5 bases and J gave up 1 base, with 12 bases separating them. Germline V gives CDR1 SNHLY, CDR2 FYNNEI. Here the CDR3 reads CASSYGVLSNQPQHF. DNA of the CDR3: TGTGCCAGCAGTTATGGGGTGCTGAGCAATCAGCCCCAGCATTTT.

The CDR3 DNA reads as TGTGCCAGCAGCTTAGGGGTGGGGGCTAAAAACACGCAGTATTTT. Its translation: CASSLGVGAKNTQYF. This rearrangement joins TRBV7-2 to TRBJ2-3; the D gene is possibly TRBD1 (6 bases). The CDR3 spans 15 residues. Trimming pared 1 base from V and 9 bases from J, leaving 17 bases between. Germline CDR1 reads SGHTA; CDR2 reads FQGNSA.

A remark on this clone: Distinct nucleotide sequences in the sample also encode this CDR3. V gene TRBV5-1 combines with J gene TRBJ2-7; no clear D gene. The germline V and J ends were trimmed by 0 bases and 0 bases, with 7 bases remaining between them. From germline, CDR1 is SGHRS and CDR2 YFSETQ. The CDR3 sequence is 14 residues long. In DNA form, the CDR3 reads TGCGCCAGCAGCTTGGACGGAAGCTCCTACGAGCAGTACTTC. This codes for CASSLDGSSYEQYF.

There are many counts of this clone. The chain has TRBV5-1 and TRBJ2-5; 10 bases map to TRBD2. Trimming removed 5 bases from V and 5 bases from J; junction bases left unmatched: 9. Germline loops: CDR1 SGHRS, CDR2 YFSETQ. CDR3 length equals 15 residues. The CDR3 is CASSQLAGVLETQYF. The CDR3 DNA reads TGCGCCAGCAGTCAGCTAGCGGGAGTCTTGGAGACCCAGTACTTC. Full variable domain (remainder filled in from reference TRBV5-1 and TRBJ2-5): KAGVTQTPRYLIKTRGQQVTLSCSPISGHRSVSWYQQTPGQGLQFLFEYFSETQRNKGNFPGRFSGRQFSNSRSEMNVSTLELGDSALYLCASSQLAGVLETQYFGPGTRLLVL.

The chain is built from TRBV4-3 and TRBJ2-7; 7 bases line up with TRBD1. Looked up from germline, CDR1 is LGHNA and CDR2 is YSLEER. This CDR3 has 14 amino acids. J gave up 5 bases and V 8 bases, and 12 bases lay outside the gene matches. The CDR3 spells CASGIQTGYHEQYF. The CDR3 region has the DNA TGCGCCAGCGGGATCCAGACAGGGTACCACGAGCAGTACTTC.

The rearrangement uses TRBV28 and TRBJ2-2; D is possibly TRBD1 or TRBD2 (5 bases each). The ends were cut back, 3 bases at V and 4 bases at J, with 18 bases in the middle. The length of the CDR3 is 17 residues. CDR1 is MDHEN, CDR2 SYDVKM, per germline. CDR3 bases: TGTGCCAGCAGTTTCCGGGTAGGGGAGTGGAGCACCGGGGAGCTGTTTTTT. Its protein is CASSFRVGEWSTGELFF. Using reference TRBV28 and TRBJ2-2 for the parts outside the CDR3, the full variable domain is DVKVTQSSRYLVKRTGEKVFLECVQDMDHENMFWYRQDPGLGLRLIYFSYDVKMKEKGDIPEGYSVSREKKERFSLILESASTNQTSMYLCASSFRVGEWSTGELFFGEGSRLTVL.

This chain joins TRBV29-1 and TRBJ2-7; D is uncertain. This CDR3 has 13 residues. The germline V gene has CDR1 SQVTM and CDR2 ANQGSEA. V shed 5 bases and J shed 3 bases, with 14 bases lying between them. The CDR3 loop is CSVYSRLSYEQYF. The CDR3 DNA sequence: TGCAGCGTTTACTCCAGGCTCAGCTACGAGCAGTACTTC.

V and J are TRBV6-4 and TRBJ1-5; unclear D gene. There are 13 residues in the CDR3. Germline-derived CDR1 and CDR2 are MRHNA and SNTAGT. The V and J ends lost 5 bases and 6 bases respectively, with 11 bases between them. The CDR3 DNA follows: TGTGCCAGCAGTTTCCAGGATGGTCAGCCCCAGCATTTT. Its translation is CASSFQDGQPQHF.

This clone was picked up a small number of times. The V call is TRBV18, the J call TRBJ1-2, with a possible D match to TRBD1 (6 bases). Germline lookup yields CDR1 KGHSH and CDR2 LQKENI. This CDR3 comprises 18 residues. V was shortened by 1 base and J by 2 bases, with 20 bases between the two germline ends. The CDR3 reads CASSPRGDGQSLNYGYTF. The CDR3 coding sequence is TGTGCCAGCTCACCACGGGGGGATGGACAGAGCCTAAACTATGGCTACACCTTC.

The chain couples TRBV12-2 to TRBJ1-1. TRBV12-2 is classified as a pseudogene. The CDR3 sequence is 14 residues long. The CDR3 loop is CASPLDTLGTEAFF. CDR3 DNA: TGTGCAAGTCCCTTAGACACTCTGGGGACTGAAGCTTTCTTT.

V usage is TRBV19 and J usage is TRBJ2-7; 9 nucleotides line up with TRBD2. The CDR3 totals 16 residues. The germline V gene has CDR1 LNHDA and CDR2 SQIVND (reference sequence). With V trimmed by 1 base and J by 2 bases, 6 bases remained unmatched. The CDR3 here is CASSIVSAGGPYEQYF. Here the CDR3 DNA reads TGTGCCAGTAGTATAGTAAGTGCGGGAGGGCCCTACGAGCAGTACTTC.

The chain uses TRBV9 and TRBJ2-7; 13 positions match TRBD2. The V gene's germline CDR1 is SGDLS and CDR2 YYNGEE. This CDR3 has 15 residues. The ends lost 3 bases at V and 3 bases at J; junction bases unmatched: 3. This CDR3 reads CASSAGTSGIYEQYF. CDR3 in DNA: TGTGCCAGCAGCGCCGGGACTAGCGGGATCTACGAGCAGTACTTC.